The present TCR beta chain was sequenced within a study of shared clonotypes between healthy human individuals. Division of CD4+ cells produced a CD45RA+ naive subset and a CD45RA-negative memory subset. Regarding this clone: No antigen is known for it.

The CDR3 consists of 16 residues. The V end was cut by 0 bases, the J end by 4 bases, with 14 bases between. Germline V lookup: CDR1 MGHRA, CDR2 YSYEKL. Study findings and constraints: Memory subsets generally showed smaller estimated richness than naive subsets did. Rarefaction analysis demonstrated incomplete sorted-subset sequencing notwithstanding large depth.

Only in-frame clones appear in the TCRdb table, and some are missing; sequencing was by immunoSEQ multiplex PCR. The table shows more than 2 million clones, with roughly 94% occurring only once. The rearrangement links TRBV4-1 to TRBJ2-3, with D possibly being TRBD2 (5 bases). This receptor was obtained from a man aged 18-30 years in good health. The sample taken for sequencing was naive CD4+ T cells sorted from blood. The sample's subset: CD45RA+ positively selected. CDR3 sequence: CASSQDWGARSDTQYF. The CDR3 DNA follows: TGCGCCAGCAGCCAAGATTGGGGAGCCAGATCAGATACGCAGTATTTT.